Listed below are T cell receptor beta chains from one sample, sequenced in a study of T-cell reconstitution after alpha-beta-depleted transplantation in children. TCRdb itself ran the PCR reads through MiXCR, one entry per CDR3 protein. Seen here are under 850,000 distinct CDR3 sequences, 13% observed once, and the top ten hold 0.65% to 0.9%. Sequences were derived from PBMCs, sampled before TCRalphabeta/CD19-depleted stem cell transplant. The receptors stem from a girl aged 2 to 10 with congenital amegakaryocytic thrombocytopenia, due to receive a stem cell transplant. The CDR3 runs from the conserved cysteine through the conserved F or W. The D gene is left open where the match is weak. Size tells how often a clone was seen (once, few, many) or the class of an expanded clone, and some rows leave it out.

clone size	D gene	V gene	J gene	CDR3 protein	CDR3 DNA
.	TRBD2	TRBV4-1	TRBJ2-7	CASSHPGLGYEQYF	TGCGCCAGCAGCCACCCAGGACTAGGTTACGAGCAGTACTTC
.	.	TRBV2	TRBJ2-4	CASSEGWRAKNIQYF	TGTGCCAGCAGTGAAGGGTGGAGGGCCAAAAACATTCAGTACTTC
many	.	TRBV12-3/TRBV12-4	TRBJ2-1	CASSGSENNEQFF	TGTGCCAGCAGCGGGAGCGAAAACAATGAGCAGTTCTTC
many	.	TRBV7-2	TRBJ2-7	CASSLGGRNIPYEQYF	TGTGCCAGCAGCTTAGGGGGACGGAATATCCCCTACGAGCAGTACTTC
.	.	TRBV7-2	TRBJ1-5	CASTQSRGNQPQHF	TGTGCCAGCACCCAATCGCGTGGCAATCAGCCCCAGCATTTT
few	.	TRBV27	TRBJ2-7	CASSLRPESYEQYF	TGTGCCAGCAGTTTGAGGCCTGAGTCCTACGAGCAGTACTTC
many	.	TRBV15	TRBJ2-1	CATSRVGLTYNEQFF	TGTGCCACCAGCAGAGTTGGTCTAACCTACAATGAGCAGTTCTTC
.	TRBD2	TRBV11-1	TRBJ2-1	CASSSPSGSGLRDNEQFF	TGTGCCAGCAGCTCGCCTAGCGGGAGCGGACTTCGCGACAATGAGCAGTTCTTC
many	.	TRBV29-1	TRBJ2-7	CSVSSGPVSYEQYF	TGCAGCGTCTCATCGGGGCCAGTTTCCTACGAGCAGTACTTC
many	.	TRBV6-5	TRBJ2-3	CASSSARADTQYF	TGTGCCAGCAGTTCCGCGCGGGCAGATACGCAGTATTTT
few	TRBD2	TRBV10-3	TRBJ2-3	CAIRGTNSRDTQYF	TGTGCCATCAGAGGGACTAACTCGAGAGATACGCAGTATTTT
few	.	TRBV12-3/TRBV12-4	TRBJ2-3	CASSLIGTPATDTQYF	TGTGCCAGCAGTTTAATCGGAACACCAGCGACAGATACGCAGTATTTT
.	.	TRBV5-1	TRBJ2-3	CASSLAAEGDTQYF	TGCGCCAGCAGCTTGGCAGCGGAGGGAGATACGCAGTATTTT
.	TRBD1	TRBV28	TRBJ2-7	CASSSDRGSWYEQYF	TGTGCCAGCAGTTCGGACAGGGGGTCATGGTACGAGCAGTACTTC
many	.	TRBV7-2	TRBJ2-1	CASSSREYNEQFF	TGTGCCAGCAGCTCACGGGAATACAATGAGCAGTTCTTC
few	TRBD1	TRBV6-1	TRBJ2-1	CASSIHRDRGPPEQFF	TGTGCCAGCAGTATCCATCGCGACAGGGGGCCTCCGGAGCAGTTCTTC
.	.	TRBV5-1	TRBJ2-7	CASSLDRAPVYEQYF	TGCGCCAGCAGCCTTGACAGAGCCCCGGTTTACGAGCAGTACTTC
few	.	TRBV11-2	TRBJ2-3	CASSMWESGTDTQYF	TGTGCCAGCAGCATGTGGGAGTCGGGCACAGATACGCAGTATTTT
many	.	TRBV28	TRBJ1-6	CASRRENSPLHF	TGTGCCAGCAGGAGAGAGAATTCACCCCTCCACTTT
.	.	TRBV3-1	TRBJ1-1	CASSQEDPGGRAEAFF	TGTGCCAGCAGCCAAGAAGACCCGGGTGGTAGGGCTGAAGCTTTCTTT
.	.	TRBV5-1	TRBJ2-4	CASGGSLGDIQYF	TGCGCCAGCGGAGGCAGTCTTGGGGACATTCAGTACTTC
.	.	TRBV6-8	TRBJ1-2	CASSTKTENYGYTF	TGTGCCAGCAGTACGAAGACAGAGAACTATGGCTACACCTTC
.	TRBD2	TRBV28	TRBJ2-3	CASTTQFPTGTSGITDTQYF	TGTGCCAGCACCACTCAATTCCCGACCGGGACTAGCGGGATAACAGATACGCAGTATTTT
few	TRBD2	TRBV7-6	TRBJ2-3	CASSEGLAGSTDTQYF	TGTGCCAGCAGCGAAGGACTAGCGGGTAGCACAGATACGCAGTATTTT
few	.	TRBV7-2	TRBJ1-2	CASRFTGGYGYTF	TGTGCCAGCAGATTCACAGGCGGATATGGCTACACCTTC
many	TRBD2	TRBV4-2	TRBJ2-1	CASSKAGTSTYEQFF	TGTGCCAGCAGCAAGGCCGGGACTAGTACTTATGAGCAGTTCTTC
.	TRBD1	TRBV7-6	TRBJ2-2	CASSTYTGGAELFF	TGTGCCAGCAGCACATATACAGGGGGCGCGGAGCTGTTTTTT
few	TRBD1	TRBV30	TRBJ2-2	CANIPKTGLGELFF	TGTGCCAACATCCCAAAGACAGGGCTCGGGGAGCTGTTTTTT
few	TRBD2	TRBV29-1	TRBJ2-4	CSVEEGGSKNIQYF	TGCAGCGTTGAAGAGGGGGGGTCCAAAAACATTCAGTACTTC
few	TRBD1	TRBV5-1	TRBJ2-1	CASSLDTQGYEQFF	TGCGCCAGCAGCTTGGATACACAGGGGTATGAGCAGTTCTTC
many	.	TRBV5-1	TRBJ2-1	CASIQGRGRGDEQFF	TGCGCCAGCATCCAAGGCAGGGGCCGGGGGGATGAGCAGTTCTTC
.	TRBD2	TRBV11-1	TRBJ2-4	CASSLSEAGGPPKNIQYF	TGTGCCAGCAGCTTAAGTGAGGCGGGAGGCCCACCCAAAAACATTCAGTACTTC
.	.	TRBV21-1	TRBJ1-4	CASSTFRAINEKLFF	TGTGCCAGCAGCACCTTTAGAGCCATTAATGAAAAACTGTTTTTT
.	.	TRBV20-1	TRBJ2-1	CSATHLGGGAYNEQFF	TGCAGTGCTACCCACCTTGGAGGGGGCGCCTACAATGAGCAGTTCTTC
.	.	TRBV9	TRBJ1-3	CASSETTGLTSGNTIYF	TGTGCCAGCAGCGAGACGACAGGACTCACCTCTGGAAACACCATATATTTT
many	.	TRBV12-3/TRBV12-4	TRBJ1-2	CASSSGGDGYTF	TGTGCCAGCAGTTCAGGAGGGGATGGCTACACCTTC
many	TRBD1	TRBV10-3	TRBJ2-7	CAIRSGQGAYEQYF	TGTGCCATCAGGAGTGGACAGGGTGCTTACGAGCAGTACTTC
few	TRBD1	TRBV4-1	TRBJ1-2	CASSRTGVGGYTF	TGCGCCAGCAGCCGCACAGGGGTGGGTGGCTACACCTTC
many	.	TRBV20-1	TRBJ1-5	CSARHRVGQPQHF	TGCAGTGCCCGCCACAGGGTAGGTCAGCCCCAGCATTTT
many	.	TRBV4-1	TRBJ2-1	CASRYRVSLLGEQFF	TGCGCCAGCAGATATCGGGTATCTCTCCTCGGTGAGCAGTTCTTC
.	TRBD2	TRBV2	TRBJ2-1	CASRPAGGLSYNEQFF	TGTGCCAGCCGCCCAGCGGGAGGTCTCTCCTACAATGAGCAGTTCTTC
few	TRBD1	TRBV5-1	TRBJ2-5	CASSLYRDRGETQYF	TGCGCCAGCAGCTTGTATCGGGACAGGGGAGAGACCCAGTACTTC
many	.	TRBV5-1	TRBJ2-3	CASSLWGSASSTDTQYF	TGCGCCAGCAGCTTGTGGGGGTCAGCTTCAAGCACAGATACGCAGTATTTT
few	.	TRBV5-1	TRBJ2-5	CASSLVGPADQETQYF	TGCGCCAGCAGCTTGGTGGGACCAGCGGACCAAGAGACCCAGTACTTC
.	.	TRBV20-1	TRBJ1-2	CSASPRGRVYGYTF	TGCAGTGCTAGCCCCAGAGGCAGGGTCTATGGCTACACCTTC
few	TRBD1	TRBV20-1	TRBJ1-5	CSAIVQGEGAGNQPQHF	TGCAGTGCTATAGTTCAGGGTGAGGGGGCAGGCAATCAGCCCCAGCATTTT
.	.	TRBV28	TRBJ1-5	CASSLHRDGNQPQHF	TGTGCCAGCAGTTTACACAGGGATGGCAATCAGCCCCAGCATTTT
few	.	TRBV12-3/TRBV12-4	TRBJ2-7	CASSTNRDTHYEQYF	TGTGCCAGCAGCACAAACCGGGACACGCACTACGAGCAGTACTTC
.	.	TRBV7-6	TRBJ2-5	CASSSLADTYETQYF	TGTGCCAGCAGCTCCCTGGCGGACACATACGAGACCCAGTACTTC